These 11 T cell receptor beta chains share one sample of origin, sequenced in a study of cytomegalovirus exposure and HLA in healthy donors (dated by TCRdb to about 2017). The library was produced with the immunoSEQ multiplex PCR assay. A mixture of 60 forward primers for TCR Vbeta segments and 13 reverse primers for TCR Jbeta segments was used in the multiplex PCR. The table comes from immuneACCESS by way of TCRdb, which keeps in-frame sequences with V and J called. Part of the clones is missing from these tables; in studies checked, under half for an unresolved V gene and the rest for unknown reasons. The sample yields 65,000 to 90,000 clones; 65% to 80% were counted once. The ten largest clones take up around 12% of the sample. Sequencing used PBMCs. The receptors come from a man aged 70-80 years in good health and CMV-seronegative.

This clone occurred a few times. The chain couples TRBV25-1 to TRBJ2-7, with 8 bases matching TRBD2. Germline-derived CDR1 and CDR2 are MGHDK and SYGVNS. The V segment lost 4 bases and the J segment 5 bases; nucleotides outside the gene matches: 7. The CDR3 consists of 14 residues. The CDR3 sequence is CASSVAGRKDEQYF. CDR3 DNA sequence: TGTGCCAGCAGTGTAGCGGGAAGGAAGGACGAGCAGTACTTC.

The chain links TRBV27 to TRBJ2-4, with D hard to call. Germline CDR1 MNHEY, CDR2 SMNVEV (reference sequence). Trimming left V 11 bases short and J 0 bases short, with 14 bases between. This CDR3 has 14 residues. The CDR3 sequence is CASRGELAKNIQYF. In DNA, the CDR3 is TGTGCCTCCCGAGGCGAACTAGCCAAAAACATTCAGTACTTC.

The chain couples TRBV18 to TRBJ2-3; TRBD2 agrees at 12 bases. CDR3 length: 18 residues. Looked up from germline, CDR1 is KGHSH and CDR2 is LQKENI. V shed 1 base and J 2 bases; nucleotides not matched to a gene: 7. CDR3 loop: CASSPLMTSGGPTDTQYF. The CDR3 DNA is TGTGCCAGCTCACCACTAATGACTAGCGGGGGCCCCACAGATACGCAGTATTTT.

The chain is built from TRBV7-9 and TRBJ1-6; 9 bases are shared with TRBD1. The CDR3 runs 16 residues. Unmatched junction bases numbered 9, after V lost 8 bases and J lost 4 bases. Germline V gives CDR1 SEHNR, CDR2 FQNEAQ (reference sequence). The CDR3 sequence: CASRGQGRFYNSPLHF. CDR3 nucleotides: TGTGCCAGCCGGGGACAGGGACGTTTTTATAATTCACCCCTCCACTTT.

The rearrangement links TRBV7-9 to TRBJ2-1; 7 bases are shared with TRBD2. The CDR3 extends over 19 amino acids. CDR1 is SEHNR and CDR2 is FQNEAQ in the germline V gene (reference sequence). V trimming: 1 base; J trimming: 4 bases; junction bases outside the gene matches: 16. As DNA, the CDR3 is TGTGCCAGCAGCTTAGGGTGGGTTTTTCGGAGCGGGATATACAATGAGCAGTTCTTC. This codes for CASSLGWVFRSGIYNEQFF.

The chain employs TRBV6-6 and TRBJ2-4, with unresolved D. V was clipped by 2 bases and J by 0 bases, with 8 bases between them. This CDR3 has 15 residues. The germline V gene has CDR1 MNHNY and CDR2 SVGAGI (reference sequence). This chain's CDR3 is CASSYGLQAKNIQYF. The CDR3 nucleotides are TGTGCCAGCAGTTACGGGCTACAAGCCAAAAACATTCAGTACTTC.

The CDR3 DNA reads TGTGCCAGCAGTCGACTAGCGGGCCAAGAGACCCAGTACTTC. Translation gives CASSRLAGQETQYF. The rearrangement links TRBV13 to TRBJ2-5; 10 bases fit TRBD2. Looked up from germline, CDR1 is PRHDT and CDR2 is FYEKMQ (reference sequence). V was pared by 6 bases and J by 1 base, with 2 bases of the junction left unmatched. The CDR3 loop spans 14 amino acids.

This chain joins TRBV9 and TRBJ1-2, with 12 bases fitting TRBD1. V trimming: 7 bases; J trimming: 6 bases; junction bases outside the gene matches: 22. Germline loops: CDR1 SGDLS, CDR2 YYNGEE. The CDR3 covers 19 residues. The DNA for the CDR3 is TGTGCCAGCTTTTCTGACCGGGGTCAGCGGGACAGGGGGCGCGATGGCTACACCTTC. Its translation: CASFSDRGQRDRGRDGYTF.

This clone appeared a few times. The chain couples TRBV27 to TRBJ1-1; D gene unclear. Germline V gives CDR1 MNHEY, CDR2 SMNVEV (reference sequence). This CDR3 has 15 residues. Trimming shortened V by 6 bases and J by 2 bases, and 16 bases separated the two germline ends. CDR3 coding DNA: TGTGCCAGCAGACCGGTCAAGGGAGGCAACACTGAAGCTTTCTTT. Translated, it gives CASRPVKGGNTEAFF.

The CDR3 spells CASSLTGGRQETQYF. As DNA, the CDR3 is TGTGCCAGCAGCTTAACGGGGGGGAGGCAAGAGACCCAGTACTTC. The genes are TRBV11-2 and TRBJ2-5, with TRBD2 matching over 8 bases. Germline V gene lookup returns CDR1 SGHAT and CDR2 FQNNGV. This CDR3 is 15 amino acids long. The V segment lost 2 bases and the J segment 2 bases; nucleotides outside the gene matches: 4.

The chain employs TRBV29-1 and TRBJ2-5, with D perhaps TRBD1 (5 bases). Per the germline V gene, CDR1 is SQVTM and CDR2 is ANQGSEA. Between the trimmed V and J ends, which lost 0 bases and 5 bases, there was a span of 10 bases. The CDR3 length is 13 residues. The CDR3 DNA follows: TGCAGCGTTGAAGACAGGGAATGGGAGACCCAGTACTTC. Encoded protein: CSVEDREWETQYF.